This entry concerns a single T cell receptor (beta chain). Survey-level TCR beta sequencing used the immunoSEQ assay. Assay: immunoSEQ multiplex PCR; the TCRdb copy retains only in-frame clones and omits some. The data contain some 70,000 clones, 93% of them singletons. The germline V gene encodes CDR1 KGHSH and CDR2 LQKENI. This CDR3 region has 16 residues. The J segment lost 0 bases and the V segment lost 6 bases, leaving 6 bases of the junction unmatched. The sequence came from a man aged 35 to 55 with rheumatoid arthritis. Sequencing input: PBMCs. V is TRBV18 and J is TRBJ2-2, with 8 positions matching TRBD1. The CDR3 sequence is CASSLVQGANTGELFF. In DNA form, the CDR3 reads TGTGCCAGCTCGCTCGTACAGGGGGCGAACACCGGGGAGCTGTTTTTT.